This entry lists 2 T cell receptor beta chains sequenced from one sample in a study of OX40 agonist ivuxolimab in advanced cancers. Library prep was done by the immunoSEQ multiplex PCR assay. TCRdb mirrors the immuneACCESS table, restricted to in-frame sequences. Some clones are absent from its copies; in checked studies, under half trace to an unresolved V gene, and the reason for the others is unknown. The sample profile shows 75,000 to 100,000 clones; under 90% of them were found once. The ten biggest clones cover less than 2% of the sample. Here the sequenced sample was CD4+ or CD8+ T cells sorted from blood, taken in a trial of the OX40 agonist ivuxolimab. The receptors come from an adult with an advanced solid tumor such as melanoma, head and neck, liver or kidney cancer.

The chain carries TRBV9 and TRBJ2-2; 7 positions match TRBD1. This CDR3 region has 16 residues. Germline V gene lookup returns CDR1 SGDLS and CDR2 YYNGEE. The V gene end was trimmed by 0 bases and the J gene end by 5 bases; junction bases not matched to a gene: 7. CDR3 sequence (DNA): TGTGCCAGCAGCGTAGCTAACAGGGGTTGGACCGGGGAGCTGTTTTTT. Translated: CASSVANRGWTGELFF.

The rearrangement links TRBV6-1 to TRBJ2-5, with TRBD2 matching 9 bases. Germline V lookup: CDR1 MNHNS, CDR2 SASEGT. The CDR3 runs to 14 residues. J gave up 5 bases and V 6 bases, and 7 bases lay outside the gene matches. The DNA for the CDR3 is TGTGCCAGCAGCCTTAGCGGGAGTTGGGAGACCCAGTACTTC. Translating gives CASSLSGSWETQYF.